One and the same sample provided the 9 T cell receptor beta chains below, sequenced in a study of T cells in Graves' hyperthyroidism and ophthalmopathy. RNA transcripts yielded amplified TCR beta CDR3 regions. The HTBI primer set drove a first-round RT-PCR of the TCR CDR3. TCRdb re-analysed the multiplex PCR reads in MiXCR, keeping a single row per CDR3 protein. The repertoire holds about 320,000 distinct CDR3 sequences, with approximately 15% as singletons. The sequenced material came from blood. These receptors came from a man aged 25 to 40 with Graves' hyperthyroidism.

This sequence joins TRBV25-1 and TRBJ1-3; 8 nucleotides match TRBD1. CDR1 is MGHDK and CDR2 is SYGVNS in the germline V gene. This CDR3 spans 12 amino acids. The V segment lost 3 bases and the J segment 11 bases; nucleotides outside the gene matches: 3. For the CDR3, the DNA is TGTGCCAGCAGTGAGACAGGGGCCTCCATATATTTT. This encodes CASSETGASIYF.

There are many counts of this clonotype. The chain joins TRBV20-1 to TRBJ2-7; 7 nucleotides line up with TRBD1. J was trimmed by 2 bases and V by 6 bases; bases with no gene match: 10. The CDR3 sequence is 14 residues long. Germline V gene sequence: CDR1 DFQATT, CDR2 SNEGSKA (reference sequence). The CDR3 protein is CSACLFQGAYEQYF. The CDR3 DNA is TGCAGTGCGTGTTTGTTCCAGGGGGCCTACGAGCAGTACTTC.

This clonotype was seen a few times. This chain links TRBV29-1 with TRBJ1-4, with D possibly matching TRBD1 (5 bases). Trimming took off 0 bases at V and 4 bases at J, with 12 bases between the two ends. Germline V CDR1 and CDR2: SQVTM, ANQGSEA. The CDR3 runs 15 residues. This CDR3 reads CSVEEPGRHNEKLFF. In nucleotides, the CDR3 is TGCAGCGTTGAAGAACCGGGACGGCATAATGAAAAACTGTTTTTT.

This clonotype was recorded many times. This chain links TRBV7-3 with TRBJ2-3; the match to TRBD2 covers 9 bases. Germline lookup yields CDR1 SGHTA and CDR2 FQGTGA. This CDR3 region has 15 residues. The junction had 5 bases not matched to a gene; V was cut back by 2 bases and J by 5 bases. CDR3 nucleotide sequence: TGTGCCAGCAGCTTAGCGGGAGGGCCAGAAGATACGCAGTATTTT. It is translated as CASSLAGGPEDTQYF. The full variable domain, rest sourced from reference TRBV7-3 and TRBJ2-3, is GAGVSQTPSNKVTEKGKYVELRCDPISGHTALYWYRQSLGQGPEFLIYFQGTGAADDSGLPNDRFFAVRPEGSVSTLKIQRTERGDSAVYLCASSLAGGPEDTQYFGPGTRLTVL.

The rearrangement links TRBV30 to TRBJ1-5; D is possibly TRBD1 (6 bases). Germline CDR1 is GTSNPN and CDR2 is SVGIG (reference sequence). There are 16 residues in the CDR3. Deletions cut 0 bases from V and 3 bases from J, with 15 bases between. The CDR3 region has the DNA TGTGCCTGGAGTGTCCAGGGGTTCTTCCCCAATCAGCCCCAGCATTTT. This translates into CAWSVQGFFPNQPQHF. The full variable domain, completed using reference TRBV30 and TRBJ1-5, is SQTIHQWPATLVQPVGSPLSLECTVEGTSNPNLYWYRQAAGRGLQLLFYSVGIGQISSEVPQNLSASRPQDRQFILSSKKLLLSDSGFYLCAWSVQGFFPNQPQHFGDGTRLSIL.

This clonotype turned up a few times. This sequence joins TRBV27 and TRBJ2-7; D not certain. V lost 7 bases and J lost 0, with 7 bases in between. The germline V gene has CDR1 MNHEY and CDR2 SMNVEV (reference sequence). This CDR3 has 12 residues. Here the CDR3 reads CASKSSSYEQYF. The CDR3 coding sequence is TGTGCCAGCAAATCCAGCTCCTACGAGCAGTACTTC.

This clonotype was recorded many times. V usage is TRBV7-9 and J usage is TRBJ1-5, with TRBD1 identical over 11 bases. This CDR3 has 20 residues. V dropped 1 base and J dropped 1; count of bases not matched to a gene: 12. Germline CDR1 reads SEHNR; CDR2 reads FQNEAQ (reference sequence). The CDR3 bases are TGTGCCAGCAGCTTAGGTGATTATGGACAGGGGGCAAGAAGCAATCAGCCCCAGCATTTT. As protein: CASSLGDYGQGARSNQPQHF.

This clonotype occurred a few times. This may be a read error: a much more frequent sequence differs by one nucleotide. The chain uses TRBV6-1 and TRBJ2-1, with TRBD1 matching 7 bases. Germline V lookup: CDR1 MNHNS, CDR2 SASEGT. This CDR3 comprises 14 residues. This chain's CDR3 is CASSQHRGSNGQFF. DNA of the CDR3: TGTGCCAGCAGCCAACACAGGGGTAGCAATGGGCAGTTCTTC.

With regard to this clonotype: Given a much more abundant clone one base away, this may be a read error. The conserved phenylalanine or tryptophan normally closing the CDR3 is absent here, so this likely arose from a read error. The V gene is TRBV28, the J gene TRBJ2-7; a weak D match, TRBD2 (6 bases). Trimming shortened V by 6 bases and J by 4 bases, and 16 bases separated the two germline ends. The CDR3 length is 14 residues. Germline lookup yields CDR1 MDHEN and CDR2 SYDVKM. CDR3 sequence reads: CASRGTDYFYEQYY. DNA of the CDR3: TGTGCCAGCAGGGGTACGGACTACTTTTACGAGCAGTACTAC.